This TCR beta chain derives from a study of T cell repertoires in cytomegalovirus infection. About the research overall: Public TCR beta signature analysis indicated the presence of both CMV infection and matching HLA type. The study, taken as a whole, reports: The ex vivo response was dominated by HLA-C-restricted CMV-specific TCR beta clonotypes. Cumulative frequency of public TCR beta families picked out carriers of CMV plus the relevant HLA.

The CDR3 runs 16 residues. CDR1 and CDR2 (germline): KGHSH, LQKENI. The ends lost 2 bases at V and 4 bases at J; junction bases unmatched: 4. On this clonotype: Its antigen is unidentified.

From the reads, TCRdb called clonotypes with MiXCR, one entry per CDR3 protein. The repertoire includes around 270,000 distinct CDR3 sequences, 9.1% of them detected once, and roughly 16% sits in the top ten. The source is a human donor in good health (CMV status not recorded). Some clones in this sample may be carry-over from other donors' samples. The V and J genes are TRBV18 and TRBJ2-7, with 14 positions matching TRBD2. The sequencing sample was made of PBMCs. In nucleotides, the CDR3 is TGTGCCAGCTCACCAGGACTAGCGGGGGGAATTTACGAGCAGTACTTC. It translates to CASSPGLAGGIYEQYF.